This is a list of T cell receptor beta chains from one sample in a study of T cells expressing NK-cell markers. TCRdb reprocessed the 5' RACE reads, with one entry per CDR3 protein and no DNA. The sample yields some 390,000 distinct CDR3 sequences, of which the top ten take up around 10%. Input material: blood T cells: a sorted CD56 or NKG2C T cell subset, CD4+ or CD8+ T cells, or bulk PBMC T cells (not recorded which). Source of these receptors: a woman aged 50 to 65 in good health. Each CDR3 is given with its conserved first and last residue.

CDR3 protein: CASSYDRLGYTF; CDR3 length: 12; V gene: TRBV6-6; J gene: TRBJ1-2
CDR3 protein: CASSQGGGGTNEQFF; CDR3 length: 15; V gene: TRBV3-1; J gene: TRBJ2-1
CDR3 protein: CASSKGEGLAGDGEQFF; CDR3 length: 17; V gene: TRBV21-1; J gene: TRBJ2-1
CDR3 protein: CASSGPGTGLDEQYF; CDR3 length: 15; V gene: TRBV5-1; J gene: TRBJ2-7
CDR3 protein: CASSQDGGFTDTQYF; CDR3 length: 15; V gene: TRBV7-3; J gene: TRBJ2-3
CDR3 protein: CATSDLGGDTHTGELFF; CDR3 length: 17; V gene: TRBV24-1; J gene: TRBJ2-2
CDR3 protein: CASSRGGLTDTQYF; CDR3 length: 14; V gene: TRBV7-2; J gene: TRBJ2-3
CDR3 protein: CASSQILPGQHLGQNTEAFF; CDR3 length: 20; V gene: TRBV4-1; J gene: TRBJ1-1
CDR3 protein: CASSSQTDFRTEAFF; CDR3 length: 15; V gene: TRBV7-9; J gene: TRBJ1-1
CDR3 protein: CASSRIAGVQAYEQYF; CDR3 length: 16; V gene: TRBV18; J gene: TRBJ2-7
CDR3 protein: CSAVIIGTGRYNEQFF; CDR3 length: 16; V gene: TRBV29-1; J gene: TRBJ2-1
CDR3 protein: CASREDFFTTSYNEQFF; CDR3 length: 17; V gene: TRBV27; J gene: TRBJ2-1
CDR3 protein: CASRGNNYGYTF; CDR3 length: 12; V gene: TRBV11-3; J gene: TRBJ1-2
CDR3 protein: CASSSSYKQGDPLNTQYF; CDR3 length: 18; V gene: TRBV12-3/TRBV12-4; J gene: TRBJ2-3
CDR3 protein: CASNTGGPLGEQFF; CDR3 length: 14; V gene: TRBV12-3/TRBV12-4; J gene: TRBJ2-1
CDR3 protein: CASRRTGYSTDTQYF; CDR3 length: 15; V gene: TRBV13; J gene: TRBJ2-3
CDR3 protein: CASSKRLAEQFF; CDR3 length: 12; V gene: TRBV5-1; J gene: TRBJ2-1
CDR3 protein: CATGAGLNTDTQYF; CDR3 length: 14; V gene: TRBV10-3; J gene: TRBJ2-3
CDR3 protein: CASRPSSAPGAQYF; CDR3 length: 14; V gene: TRBV7-2; J gene: TRBJ2-5
CDR3 protein: CASSNRDREVHEQFF; CDR3 length: 15; V gene: TRBV5-6; J gene: TRBJ2-1